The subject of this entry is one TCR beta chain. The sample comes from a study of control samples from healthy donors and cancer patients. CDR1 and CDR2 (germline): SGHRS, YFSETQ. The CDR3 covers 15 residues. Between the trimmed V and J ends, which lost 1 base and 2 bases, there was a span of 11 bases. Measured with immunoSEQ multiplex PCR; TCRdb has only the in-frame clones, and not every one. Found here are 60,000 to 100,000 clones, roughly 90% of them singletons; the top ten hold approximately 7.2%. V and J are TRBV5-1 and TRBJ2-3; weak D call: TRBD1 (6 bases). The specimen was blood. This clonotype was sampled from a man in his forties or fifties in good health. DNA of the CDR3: TGCGCCAGCAGCTTGTACGCAGGGGCCACAGATACGCAGTATTTT. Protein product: CASSLYAGATDTQYF.